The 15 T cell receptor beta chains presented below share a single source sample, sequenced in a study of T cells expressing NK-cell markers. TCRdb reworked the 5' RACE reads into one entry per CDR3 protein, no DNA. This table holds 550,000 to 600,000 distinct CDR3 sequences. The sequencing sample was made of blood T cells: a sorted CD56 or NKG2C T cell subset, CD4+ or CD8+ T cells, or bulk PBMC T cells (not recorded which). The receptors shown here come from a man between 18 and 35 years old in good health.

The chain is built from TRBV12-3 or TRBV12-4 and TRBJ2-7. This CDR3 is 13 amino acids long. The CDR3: CASSRGSYYEQYF.

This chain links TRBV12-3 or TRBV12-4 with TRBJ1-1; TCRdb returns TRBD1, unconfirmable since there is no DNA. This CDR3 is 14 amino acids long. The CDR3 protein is CASRGTGVNTEAFF.

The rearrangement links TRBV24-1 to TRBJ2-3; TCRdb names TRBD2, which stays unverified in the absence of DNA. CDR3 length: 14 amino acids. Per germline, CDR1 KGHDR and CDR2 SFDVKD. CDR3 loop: CATSERLAGGTQYF.

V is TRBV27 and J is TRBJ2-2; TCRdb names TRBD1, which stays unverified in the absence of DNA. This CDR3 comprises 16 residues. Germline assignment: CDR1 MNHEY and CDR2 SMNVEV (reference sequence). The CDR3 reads CASSFIGGRGPGELFF.

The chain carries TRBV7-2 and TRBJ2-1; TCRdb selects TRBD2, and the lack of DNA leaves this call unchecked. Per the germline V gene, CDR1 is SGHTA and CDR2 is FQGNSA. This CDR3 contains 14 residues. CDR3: CASSLYILASEQFF. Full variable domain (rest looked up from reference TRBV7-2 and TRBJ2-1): GAGVSQSPSNKVTEKGKDVELRCDPISGHTALYWYRQSLGQGLEFLIYFQGNSAPDKSGLPSDRFSAERTGGSVSTLTIQRTQQEDSAVYLCASSLYILASEQFFGPGTRLTVL.

CDR3 sequence: CASSVNRRTDTQYF. The V gene is TRBV9, the J gene TRBJ2-3; TCRdb names TRBD1, which stays unverified in the absence of DNA. Germline-derived CDR1 and CDR2 are SGDLS and YYNGEE. This CDR3 region has 14 residues.

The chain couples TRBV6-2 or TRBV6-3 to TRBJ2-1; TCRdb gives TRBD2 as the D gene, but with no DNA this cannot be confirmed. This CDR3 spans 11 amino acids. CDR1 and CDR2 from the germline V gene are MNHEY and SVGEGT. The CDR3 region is CASRLAGPEFF.

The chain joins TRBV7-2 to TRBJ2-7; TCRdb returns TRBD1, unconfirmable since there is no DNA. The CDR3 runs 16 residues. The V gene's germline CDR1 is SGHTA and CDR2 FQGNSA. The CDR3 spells CASRPATGAWSYEQYF.

The CDR3 here is CASRDREYGYTF. The chain is built from TRBV3-1 and TRBJ1-2; TCRdb gives TRBD1 as the D gene, but with no DNA this cannot be confirmed. Germline-derived CDR1 and CDR2 are LGHDT and YNNKEL (reference sequence). The CDR3 extends over 12 amino acids.

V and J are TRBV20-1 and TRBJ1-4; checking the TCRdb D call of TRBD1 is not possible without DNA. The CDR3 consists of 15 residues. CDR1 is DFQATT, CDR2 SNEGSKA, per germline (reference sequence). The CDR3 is CSARAPGTGSEKLFF.

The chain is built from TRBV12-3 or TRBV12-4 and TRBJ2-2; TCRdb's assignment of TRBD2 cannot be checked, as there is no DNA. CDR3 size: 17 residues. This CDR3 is CASSTGTSGRKTGELFF.

The CDR3 region is CATLLAGTETQYF. The chain couples TRBV12-3 or TRBV12-4 to TRBJ2-5; TCRdb's assignment of TRBD2 cannot be checked, as there is no DNA. This CDR3 is built from 13 residues.

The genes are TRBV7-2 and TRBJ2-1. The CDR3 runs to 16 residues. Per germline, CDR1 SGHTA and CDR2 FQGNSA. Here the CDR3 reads CASSQYGRVSYNEQFF.

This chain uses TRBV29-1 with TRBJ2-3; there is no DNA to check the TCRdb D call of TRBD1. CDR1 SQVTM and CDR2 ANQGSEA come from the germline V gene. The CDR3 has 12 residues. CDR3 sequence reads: CSVDRGRDTQYF.

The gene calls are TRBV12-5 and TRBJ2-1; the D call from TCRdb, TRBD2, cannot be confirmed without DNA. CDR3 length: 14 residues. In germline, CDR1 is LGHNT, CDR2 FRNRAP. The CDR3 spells CASGPPGTNNEQFF.